These 31 T cell receptor beta chains originate from one sample sequenced in a study of T cells expressing NK-cell markers. TCRdb re-called the 5' RACE reads and gives one entry per CDR3 protein, without DNA. The sample totals 500,000 or so distinct CDR3 sequences. Source material: blood T cells: a sorted CD56 or NKG2C T cell subset, CD4+ or CD8+ T cells, or bulk PBMC T cells (not recorded which). The receptor set was obtained from a man in his late teens or twenties in good health.

The rearrangement uses TRBV10-3 and TRBJ1-5; the D call from TCRdb, TRBD1, cannot be confirmed without DNA. The CDR3 is 16 amino acids. Germline V lookup: CDR1 ENHRY, CDR2 SYGVKD. This chain's CDR3 is CAINARRDRENQPQHF.

The chain employs TRBV20-1 and TRBJ2-5; the D call of TRBD2 rests on TCRdb alone, since no DNA is present to check it. The CDR3 has 14 amino acids. Looked up from germline, CDR1 is DFQATT and CDR2 is SNEGSKA (reference sequence). The CDR3: CSAHPGTSGETQYF.

V is TRBV21-1 and J is TRBJ2-5; the TRBD1 assignment by TCRdb is unverifiable without DNA. TRBV21-1 counts as a pseudogene. This CDR3 is built from 15 residues. CDR3: CASINRDRVEETQYF.

This rearrangement joins TRBV20-1 to TRBJ1-4; TCRdb returns TRBD1, unconfirmable since there is no DNA. The CDR3 consists of 14 residues. CDR1 and CDR2 (germline): DFQATT, SNEGSKA (reference sequence). The CDR3 loop reads CSASPGVTNEKLFF.

The J gene is TRBJ2-1, the V gene TRBV11-2. The CDR3 is 13 amino acids. Germline values: CDR1 SGHAT, CDR2 FQNNGV. The CDR3 loop reads CASSFTNYGEQFF. Drawing the rest from reference TRBV11-2 and TRBJ2-1, the complete variable domain is EAGVAQSPRYKIIEKRQSVAFWCNPISGHATLYWYQQILGQGPKLLIQFQNNGVVDDSQLPKDRFSAERLKGVDSTLKIQPAKLEDSAVYLCASSFTNYGEQFFGPGTRLTVL.

The chain has TRBV12-3 or TRBV12-4 and TRBJ2-3. This CDR3 comprises 17 residues. This CDR3 reads CASSLATPSHHTDTQYF.

This chain joins TRBV29-1 and TRBJ1-2. The CDR3 spans 11 residues. Per the germline V gene, CDR1 is SQVTM and CDR2 is ANQGSEA. The CDR3 spells CSDLDLSGYTF.

The rearrangement links TRBV15 to TRBJ2-3; TCRdb calls TRBD2, which cannot be checked without DNA. Germline-derived CDR1 and CDR2 are LNHNV and YYDKDF (reference sequence). The CDR3 spans 16 residues. The CDR3 region is CATSRGLALQRDTQYF.

V usage is TRBV6-5 and J usage is TRBJ2-1; lacking DNA, the TRBD1 call made by TCRdb goes unchecked. Per germline, CDR1 MNHEY and CDR2 SVGAGI. The CDR3 runs to 17 residues. CDR3 region: CASSPRARASWGFEQFF.

This sequence joins TRBV12-3 or TRBV12-4 and TRBJ2-2; there is no DNA to check the TCRdb D call of TRBD2. The CDR3 is made up of 14 amino acids. The CDR3 loop is CASGLTSNTGELFF.

The chain couples TRBV12-3 or TRBV12-4 to TRBJ2-7. The CDR3 consists of 16 residues. CDR3 sequence reads: CASSGKDTGKSYEQYF.

V usage is TRBV20-1 and J usage is TRBJ2-5; the TCRdb call, TRBD1, lacks DNA for checking. This CDR3 has 14 amino acids. CDR1 and CDR2 from the germline V gene are DFQATT and SNEGSKA (reference sequence). CDR3: CSARDLASGETQYF.

This sequence joins TRBV7-8 and TRBJ2-3; TCRdb lists TRBD1, though no DNA is available to test this call. This CDR3 comprises 19 residues. The germline CDR1 and CDR2 sequences are SGHVS and FQNEAQ. CDR3 residues: CASSLVRSARGDSTDTQYF.

The genes are TRBV29-1 and TRBJ2-5. There are 12 residues in the CDR3. Germline CDR1 SQVTM, CDR2 ANQGSEA. The CDR3: CTAEEGSETQYF.

V gene TRBV9 combines with J gene TRBJ1-5; TCRdb designates TRBD1, a call that cannot be tested without DNA. The CDR3 has 14 residues. Germline assignment: CDR1 SGDLS and CDR2 YYNGEE. This chain's CDR3 is CASSGAGVGQPQHF.

This chain uses TRBV29-1 with TRBJ2-1; as DNA is missing, the TRBD2 call by TCRdb cannot be tested. The CDR3 spans 14 residues. Germline V CDR1 and CDR2: SQVTM, ANQGSEA. CDR3 region: CSVLLAGDGVEQFF.

This sequence joins TRBV6-2 or TRBV6-3 and TRBJ2-5; TCRdb selects TRBD1, and the lack of DNA leaves this call unchecked. The CDR3 loop spans 14 amino acids. CDR1 is MNHEY, CDR2 SVGEGT, per germline. CDR3 residues: CASSYWTGGETQYF.

The rearrangement uses TRBV5-6 and TRBJ2-5; the TRBD2 assignment by TCRdb is unverifiable without DNA. From germline, CDR1 is SGHDT and CDR2 YYEEEE. The CDR3 contains 15 residues. CDR3 region: CASSSGPIRQETQYF.

The chain employs TRBV6-1 and TRBJ2-7; without DNA, the TCRdb call of TRBD2 cannot be checked. The CDR3 runs 14 residues. The germline gives CDR1 MNHNS, CDR2 SASEGT. The CDR3 sequence is CASTTPSVGGEQYF.

J is TRBJ1-1 and V is TRBV4-2; no DNA is available, so the TRBD1 call from TCRdb remains unchecked. The germline gives CDR1 LGHNA, CDR2 YNFKEQ. The CDR3 totals 13 residues. This CDR3 reads CASSPRRGREAFF.

The V gene is TRBV5-6, the J gene TRBJ2-1. The CDR3 runs to 13 residues. Germline-derived CDR1 and CDR2 are SGHDT and YYEEEE. The CDR3 sequence: CAYGPLTYNEQFF.

The V gene is TRBV7-9, the J gene TRBJ2-7; absent DNA, TCRdb's TRBD2 call cannot be checked. This CDR3 comprises 16 residues. CDR1 is SEHNR, CDR2 FQNEAQ, per germline (reference sequence). CDR3 region: CASSWGELAGSYEQYF.

The chain couples TRBV5-1 to TRBJ1-1; TCRdb outputs TRBD1, but without DNA this stays unchecked. This CDR3 has 16 residues. Germline V gives CDR1 SGHRS, CDR2 YFSETQ. CDR3 sequence reads: CASSLASTGTNTEAFF.

CDR3 in amino acids: CASSQASGGFTDTQYF. V usage is TRBV3-1 and J usage is TRBJ2-3; the TRBD2 assignment by TCRdb is unverifiable without DNA. CDR3 length: 16 amino acids. Germline lookup yields CDR1 LGHDT and CDR2 YNNKEL (reference sequence).

This chain joins TRBV6-2 or TRBV6-3 and TRBJ1-5; there is no DNA to check the TCRdb D call of TRBD1. In germline, CDR1 is MNHEY, CDR2 SVGEGT. This CDR3 spans 14 amino acids. The CDR3 loop reads CASSPGDGRQPQHF.

The chain is built from TRBV10-3 and TRBJ2-5; checking the TCRdb D call of TRBD1 is not possible without DNA. Germline V lookup: CDR1 ENHRY, CDR2 SYGVKD. This CDR3 has 17 amino acids. The CDR3 loop reads CAISVGGAGTVQETQYF.

The rearrangement links TRBV24-1 to TRBJ1-1; the TRBD1 assignment by TCRdb is unverifiable without DNA. The CDR3 is made up of 13 amino acids. CDR1 is KGHDR, CDR2 SFDVKD, per germline. The CDR3 sequence is CATADRRDTEAFF.

CDR3 sequence reads: CASSSSGDEQFF. The rearrangement links TRBV6-1 to TRBJ2-1; TCRdb names TRBD1, which stays unverified in the absence of DNA. Germline V gene sequence: CDR1 MNHNS, CDR2 SASEGT. This CDR3 contains 12 residues.

This sequence joins TRBV5-1 and TRBJ2-1; TCRdb's assignment of TRBD2 cannot be checked, as there is no DNA. The CDR3 runs 16 residues. Per the germline V gene, CDR1 is SGHRS and CDR2 is YFSETQ. CDR3 in amino acids: CASSSPRGGGDNEQFF.

The chain couples TRBV20-1 to TRBJ2-3; as DNA is missing, the TRBD1 call by TCRdb cannot be tested. The germline V gene has CDR1 DFQATT and CDR2 SNEGSKA (reference sequence). The CDR3 covers 16 residues. CDR3 loop: CSARHISARTTDTQYF.

The chain employs TRBV9 and TRBJ2-1; TCRdb gives TRBD1 as the D gene, but with no DNA this cannot be confirmed. From germline, CDR1 is SGDLS and CDR2 YYNGEE. The CDR3 is 14 amino acids. CDR3 loop: CASSEGTGPSEQFF.